Listed below are T cell receptor beta chains from one sample, sequenced in a study of T cells expressing NK-cell markers. TCRdb reprocessed the 5' RACE reads, keeping one entry per CDR3 protein, no DNA. The sample yields 150,000 to 200,000 distinct CDR3 sequences, of which the top ten take up 20% to 25%. Source material: blood T cells: a sorted CD56 or NKG2C T cell subset, CD4+ or CD8+ T cells, or bulk PBMC T cells (not recorded which). The receptors shown here come from a man aged 18-69 years in good health. Each CDR3 is given with its conserved first and last residue. Each record gives: J gene, V gene, CDR3 protein.

>TRBJ2-1|TRBV28
CATGLAGGDEQFF
>TRBJ2-1|TRBV14
CASSQEPPPAGGNNEQFF
>TRBJ1-4|TRBV7-9
CASSLAGANEKLFF
>TRBJ1-2|TRBV16
CASSLSEVRLYGYTF
>TRBJ2-3|TRBV6-2/TRBV6-3
CASSYTLASTDTQYF
>TRBJ1-1|TRBV12-3/TRBV12-4
CASSLAVNTEAFF
>TRBJ2-3|TRBV12-3/TRBV12-4
CASSLGDPSTDTQYF
>TRBJ2-7|TRBV2
CASSEASDSRGEQYF
>TRBJ2-1|TRBV13
CASGGGGIMDEQFF
>TRBJ1-2|TRBV6-5
CASSYGETLNYGYTF
>TRBJ2-3|TRBV24-1
CATSDPRTGVSRVDTQYF
>TRBJ2-1|TRBV7-9
CASSPGPGGYNEQFF
>TRBJ2-5|TRBV27
CASSFWATDEPPQYF
>TRBJ1-2|TRBV7-8
CASSFQISAGGYTF
>TRBJ2-5|TRBV7-6
CASSFRTGITQETQYF
>TRBJ2-1|TRBV19
CASSRGDRVPSYNEQFF
>TRBJ2-1|TRBV11-2
CASSSRPGAFEYNEQFF
>TRBJ2-5|TRBV11-2
CASSLVGGEETQYF
>TRBJ1-2|TRBV20-1
CSARRGTDNYGYTF
>TRBJ2-7|TRBV6-2/TRBV6-3
CASSPPSNEQYF
>TRBJ2-2|TRBV6-1
CASSEGRVFSQTGELFF
>TRBJ2-3|TRBV3-1
CASSQDIGLAGGSTDTQYF
>TRBJ1-2|TRBV5-4
CASRTGGTGYTF
>TRBJ2-7|TRBV27
CASRNMDGAYEQYF
>TRBJ1-2|TRBV6-1
CASSGTYTWTGGHGYTF
>TRBJ2-7|TRBV7-9
CASSGPRYEQYF
>TRBJ1-2|TRBV15
CATSTRTGPNYGYTF
>TRBJ2-1|TRBV7-9
CASSFRTFRGYNEQFF
>TRBJ1-1|TRBV4-1
CASSPGGTLAFF
>TRBJ2-1|TRBV28
CASRDSGETSYNEQFF
>TRBJ2-1|TRBV2
CASSAQGVGDNEQFF
>TRBJ2-1|TRBV6-1
CASSRTPKNEQFF
>TRBJ2-1|TRBV30
CAWSGSGGAGDEQFF
>TRBJ1-1|TRBV7-9
CASRGGGNTEAFF
>TRBJ1-4|TRBV5-8
CASSLKTEASEKLFF
>TRBJ1-5|TRBV19
CASSIDGSVSNQPQHF
>TRBJ2-5|TRBV7-3
CASSSDDRGEETQYF
>TRBJ2-5|TRBV7-6
CASSWGPGRRERQETQYF
>TRBJ1-2|TRBV28
CASSKDTAPNYGYTF
>TRBJ2-5|TRBV9
CASSDTGGGTQYF
>TRBJ2-4|TRBV6-5
CASSYPAEGGQAKNIQYF
>TRBJ2-5|TRBV25-1
CASSEAAGQETQYF
>TRBJ2-5|TRBV6-1
CASISSAGGNRETQYF
>TRBJ2-2|TRBV9
CASSVTGEVGELFF
>TRBJ2-6|TRBV10-3
CAITPGQGVSGANVLTF
>TRBJ2-5|TRBV5-6
CASSLSGTSGETQYF
>TRBJ1-6|TRBV12-3/TRBV12-4
CASSMTGRGNSPLHF
>TRBJ2-5|TRBV3-1
CASSQDRGGGPQETQYF
>TRBJ2-1|TRBV2
CASRVDSNEQFF
>TRBJ1-1|TRBV4-1
CASSQVEVFGNTEAFF
>TRBJ2-3|TRBV27
CASSSPPTDVADTQYF
>TRBJ2-4|TRBV12-3/TRBV12-4
CASFGSKKNIQYF
>TRBJ1-1|TRBV13
CASSPGQGWTEAFF
>TRBJ1-5|TRBV2
CASRGTYEMTQPQHF
>TRBJ2-2|TRBV6-1
CASKASQNTGELFF